This T cell receptor beta chain was sequenced for a study of cytomegalovirus exposure and HLA in healthy donors. Study findings and constraints: The investigators catalogued 180 or so TCR beta chains as cytomegalovirus-associated. In a later analysis, HLA-associated TCR beta chains were more clonally expanded than equally common others.

PCR used 60 Vbeta primers and 13 Jbeta primers. The repertoire was sequenced with immunoSEQ multiplex PCR; TCRdb's copy has only in-frame clones and lacks some. The repertoire holds around 170,000 clones, with 65% to 85% as singletons. Details on this clone: Its antigen is unidentified.

There are 17 residues in the CDR3. J gave up 2 bases and V 2 bases, and 10 bases lay outside the gene matches. Germline CDR1 is MGHRA and CDR2 is YSYEKL. Sequencing was done on a sample of PBMCs. The chain uses TRBV4-1 and TRBJ2-3; TRBD2 aligns across 7 bases. This clonotype was obtained from a man over 45 in good health and CMV-seronegative. In DNA, the CDR3 is TGCGCCAGCAGCCAAAGTACCCTAGCGGACCTCACAGATACGCAGTATTTT. It translates to CASSQSTLADLTDTQYF.